Following are 9 T cell receptor beta chains from one sample sequenced in a study of T cells after yellow fever vaccination. TCRdb reanalysed the 5' RACE reads using MiXCR and keeps one entry per CDR3 protein. Found here are hundreds of thousands of distinct CDR3 sequences, 15% to 20% of them singletons; the top ten hold roughly an eighth. Sequencing used PBMCs, obtained 15 days after the yellow fever booster vaccination. The source of these receptors is a man aged 25 to 45 who received the YFV17D yellow fever vaccine.

The rearrangement links TRBV28 to TRBJ2-7, with no clear D. Germline assignment: CDR1 MDHEN and CDR2 SYDVKM. The V end was cut by 1 base, the J end by 5 bases, with 12 bases between. The CDR3 length is 14 residues. The CDR3 DNA sequence: TGTGCCAGCAGTTTATCCGGCCCCCTGGACGAGCAGTACTTC. Translation gives CASSLSGPLDEQYF.

This clonotype was seen a few times. This sequence joins TRBV6-2 or TRBV6-3 and TRBJ2-3, with D possibly TRBD2 on 5 matching bases. V was pared by 0 bases and J by 0 bases, with 22 bases between. CDR1 and CDR2 (germline): MNHEY, SVGEGT. The CDR3 extends over 20 amino acids. CDR3 sequence (DNA): TGTGCCAGCAGTTACTCATCCGGGGTACCAGAGAGTACTAGCACAGATACGCAGTATTTT. This gives the protein CASSYSSGVPESTSTDTQYF.

The V gene is TRBV6-1, the J gene TRBJ2-7, with TRBD1 matching 9 bases. Looked up from germline, CDR1 is MNHNS and CDR2 is SASEGT. J was trimmed by 6 bases and V by 6 bases; bases with no gene match: 12. The CDR3 consists of 15 residues. The CDR3 DNA follows: TGTGCCAGCAGACCTACCGGGACAGGGTTACGCGAGCAGTACTTC. It codes for CASRPTGTGLREQYF.

V and J are TRBV11-2 and TRBJ1-1, with D unclear. The length of the CDR3 is 12 residues. V was shortened by 5 bases and J by 3 bases, with 7 bases between the two germline ends. Germline loops: CDR1 SGHAT, CDR2 FQNNGV. The CDR3 DNA sequence: TGTGCCAGCAGCCCGAGATACACTGAAGCTTTCTTT. It encodes CASSPRYTEAFF.

The chain carries TRBV20-1 and TRBJ2-3; 7 bases match TRBD2. The CDR3 contains 14 residues. Trimming took 8 bases from V and 0 from J; bases not matched to a gene: 8. CDR1 and CDR2 (germline): DFQATT, SNEGSKA (reference sequence). CDR3 sequence: CSTPGLPSTDTQYF. In DNA, the CDR3 is TGCAGTACCCCGGGACTACCTAGCACAGATACGCAGTATTTT.

The V call is TRBV20-1, the J call TRBJ2-2; 9 bases match TRBD2. CDR3 length: 14 residues. V lost 3 bases and J lost 8; bases outside the gene matches: 7. Germline-derived CDR1 and CDR2 are DFQATT and SNEGSKA (reference sequence). CDR3 sequence: CSASDSGRLGELFF. The CDR3 DNA reads TGCAGTGCTAGTGATAGCGGGAGATTAGGGGAGCTGTTTTTT.

The chain uses TRBV27 and TRBJ2-7; D may be TRBD1 (5 bases). In germline, CDR1 is MNHEY, CDR2 SMNVEV (reference sequence). The CDR3 runs 14 residues. The ends were cut back, 3 bases at V and 4 bases at J, with 13 bases in the middle. CDR3 DNA: TGTGCCAGCAGTTTTCAGGGCATTTGGTACGAGCAGTACTTC. Translation: CASSFQGIWYEQYF.

Ten or more counts support this clonotype. The chain recombines TRBV3-1 with TRBJ2-1, with 10 bases lining up with TRBD1. CDR3 size: 14 residues. Looked up from germline, CDR1 is LGHDT and CDR2 is YNNKEL (reference sequence). Trimming cost V 7 bases and J 4 bases; bases outside gene matches: 4. CDR3 sequence: CASTRDRGYNEQFF. CDR3 DNA sequence: TGTGCCAGCACCAGGGACAGGGGTTACAATGAGCAGTTCTTC.

The chain recombines TRBV29-1 with TRBJ2-2; D unresolved. The CDR3 runs to 12 residues. Germline loops: CDR1 SQVTM, CDR2 ANQGSEA. V shed 6 bases and J shed 6 bases, with 11 bases lying between them. CDR3 region: CSVRFNAGELFF. The DNA for the CDR3 is TGCAGCGTGAGGTTTAACGCCGGGGAGCTGTTTTTT.